These T cell receptor beta chains were read from a single sample in a study of shared clonotypes between healthy human individuals. Here immunoSEQ multiplex PCR was the method, and the copy in TCRdb shows in-frame clones only, minus some. The data hold 2 million to 2.5 million clones, with under 97% observed a single time. Sequencing was carried out using naive CD4+ T cells sorted from blood. These receptors were obtained from a man between 18 and 29 years old in good health. CDR3s include the opening cysteine and the closing phenylalanine or tryptophan. A D gene is named only where the DNA matches it firmly. Clone size is not always given. Where it is, it says once, few, many or a class for expanded clones.

CDR3 DNA | CDR3 protein | D gene | J gene | clone size | V gene
TGCGCCAGCAGTGAGTCTCTAGCGGGGGCGCCTTACAATGAGCAGTTCTTC | CASSESLAGAPYNEQFF | TRBD2 | TRBJ2-1 | - | TRBV10-1
TGTGCCAGCAGTTTGGGGGGCGTTATGAATGAAAAACTGTTTTTT | CASSLGGVMNEKLFF | - | TRBJ1-4 | - | TRBV28
TGCGCCAGCAGCGGCGGACAGGGGTCGAATTCACCCCTCCACTTT | CASSGGQGSNSPLHF | TRBD1 | TRBJ1-6 | - | TRBV5-1
TGTGCCAGCATTTCGGGCAGCAAGGGGGCTGAAGCTTTCTTT | CASISGSKGAEAFF | - | TRBJ1-1 | - | TRBV28
TGTGCCAGCAGCGCCAGCGGCATCGAGACCCAGTACTTC | CASSASGIETQYF | - | TRBJ2-5 | once | TRBV7-9
TGTGCCATCAGTGAGTCGGGCAGACCCTACGAGCAGTACTTC | CAISESGRPYEQYF | - | TRBJ2-7 | once | TRBV10-3
TGTGCCAGCAGCGCCACAGGATCAGCTTATGGCTACACCTTC | CASSATGSAYGYTF | - | TRBJ1-2 | - | TRBV5-4
TGTGCCAGCATCGCTAGCGGGAGGGCCTATCAAGAGACCCAGTACTTC | CASIASGRAYQETQYF | TRBD2 | TRBJ2-5 | - | TRBV2
TGTGCTGCGGAGTGGGACAGAGGAGTCTATGGCTACACCTTC | CAAEWDRGVYGYTF | TRBD1 | TRBJ1-2 | - | TRBV6-1
TGTGCCATCAGTGCCTTCCCGAGCGGGGGCACAGATACGCAGTATTTT | CAISAFPSGGTDTQYF | TRBD2 | TRBJ2-3 | - | TRBV10-3
TGTGCCAGCAGCTTTCGGGGTGGCACTGAAGCTTTCTTT | CASSFRGGTEAFF | - | TRBJ1-1 | - | TRBV11-2
TGCGCCAGCAGTGGGCCAACAAACACTGAAGCTTTCTTT | CASSGPTNTEAFF | - | TRBJ1-1 | - | TRBV10-1
TGTGCCAGCAGTTACTCAGGGACAGGGGAGTCACCCCTCCACTTT | CASSYSGTGESPLHF | TRBD1 | TRBJ1-6 | - | TRBV6-5
TGTGCCAGCAGCTTGGAATACCCCGGGGGATATGGCTACACCTTC | CASSLEYPGGYGYTF | - | TRBJ1-2 | - | TRBV5-4
TGTGCCAGCAGCTTGGGACAGGGTAGTTCACCCCTCCACTTT | CASSLGQGSSPLHF | TRBD1 | TRBJ1-6 | - | TRBV5-4
TGTGCCAGCAGCGGGACTAGCGGGGGGGGCGAGCAGTACTTC | CASSGTSGGGEQYF | TRBD2 | TRBJ2-7 | - | TRBV6-1
TGTGCCAGTAGTTTCACGACAGGGGCCGTGAATCAGCCCCAGCATTTT | CASSFTTGAVNQPQHF | TRBD1 | TRBJ1-5 | - | TRBV19
TGCGCCAGCAGCCAAGCGTGGGGGGACACCATATATTTT | CASSQAWGDTIYF | - | TRBJ1-3 | - | TRBV4-1
TGTGCCAGCAGCCCCCCCGGGGGGGATGAGACCCAGTACTTC | CASSPPGGDETQYF | TRBD2 | TRBJ2-5 | - | TRBV6-1
TGTGCCAGCAGGGGACCTCTGCCTGGAAACACCATATATTTT | CASRGPLPGNTIYF | - | TRBJ1-3 | - | TRBV27
TGTGCCAGCAGTGAAAGGGGCAGGCAAGATCAGCCCCAGCATTTT | CASSERGRQDQPQHF | - | TRBJ1-5 | few | TRBV2
TGTGCTAGTGGCTCGGGACTAGCGGGGGAACAAGAGACCCAGTACTTC | CASGSGLAGEQETQYF | TRBD2 | TRBJ2-5 | - | TRBV12-5
TGTGCCAGCTCCGTGGTGGTAGCGGGGGCTCATGAGCAGTTCTTC | CASSVVVAGAHEQFF | TRBD2 | TRBJ2-1 | once | TRBV18
TGCGCCAGCCCTAAAAAGGAGGGAGAACTCTATAGCAATCAGCCCCAGCATTTT | CASPKKEGELYSNQPQHF | - | TRBJ1-5 | - | TRBV10-2